This TCR beta chain is drawn from a study of radiotherapy plus CTLA-4 blockade in lung cancer. Study at large: Objective responses arose in over 15% of patients, and 31% experienced disease control.

The assay was immunoSEQ multiplex PCR, and TCRdb's table has in-frame clones only and misses some. This table holds around 82,000 clones, around 78% found once. Patients had chemo-refractory metastatic non-small-cell lung cancer and received focal radiation plus CTLA-4 blockade that used ipilimumab. Germline V gene sequence: CDR1 SGHTS, CDR2 YDEGEE. V shed 2 bases and J shed 3 bases, with 9 bases lying between them. The CDR3 length is 14 residues. This clone appeared a few times. The TCR sequence derives from a human donor with non-small cell lung cancer whose response to radiotherapy plus ipilimumab could not be evaluated. Some clones in this sample may be carry-over from other donors' samples. This sample comprised peripheral blood, obtained from a patient treated with radiotherapy plus ipilimumab. This chain uses TRBV5-8 with TRBJ2-1; weak D call: TRBD2 (5 bases). The CDR3, as DNA: TGTGCCAGCAGCTTCCTGGACTTCTACAATGAGCAGTTCTTC. Translated, it gives CASSFLDFYNEQFF.